The 21 T cell receptor beta chains below all came from one sample that was sequenced in a study of PD-1 blockade in classical Hodgkin lymphoma. Sequenced by immunoSEQ multiplex PCR; TCRdb stores in-frame clones only, minus some. The data contain roughly 150,000 clones, around 84% of them singletons. Patients all relapsed after autologous stem cell transplantation, and there was variation in brentuximab vedotin exposure. The sample consisted of peripheral blood mononuclear cells (PBMCs), taken before the second cycle of nivolumab. The receptors come from a human donor with classical Hodgkin lymphoma.

The rearrangement uses TRBV19 and TRBJ1-2; D is possibly TRBD1 (5 bases). Germline V lookup: CDR1 LNHDA, CDR2 SQIVND (reference sequence). V was cut by 6 bases and J by 1 base, with 12 bases left in between. The CDR3 is 14 amino acids. For the CDR3, the DNA is TGTGCCAGTAGAAGACAGAAACTTAACTATGGCTACACCTTC. This gives the protein CASRRQKLNYGYTF.

This chain connects TRBV6-5 to TRBJ1-4; 7 bases match TRBD1. This CDR3 region has 14 residues. Looked up from germline, CDR1 is MNHEY and CDR2 is SVGAGI. V shed 5 bases, J shed 2 bases, and the junction held 2 bases outside the gene matches. In DNA form, the CDR3 reads TGTGCCAGCAGTGAACAGGGGACTAATGAAAAACTGTTTTTT. This sequence encodes CASSEQGTNEKLFF.

This clone showed up just once. This sequence joins TRBV5-1 and TRBJ2-5; no clear D gene. The CDR3 consists of 13 residues. V gave up 0 bases and J gave up 5 bases, with 8 bases separating them. Germline V gives CDR1 SGHRS, CDR2 YFSETQ. The CDR3 DNA follows: TGCGCCAGCAGCTTGGGGGCTTTGGAGACCCAGTACTTC. It yields the protein CASSLGALETQYF.

This chain joins TRBV6-6 and TRBJ2-1; D is uncertain. The CDR3 sequence is 12 residues long. V was cut by 0 bases and J by 4 bases, with 1 base left in between. Germline V CDR1 and CDR2: MNHNY, SVGAGI (reference sequence). The CDR3 reads CASSYSYNEQFF. The CDR3 coding sequence is TGTGCCAGCAGTTACTCGTACAATGAGCAGTTCTTC.

This chain joins TRBV4-1 and TRBJ2-7, with D unresolved. V lost 4 bases and J 6 bases, leaving 10 bases between the germline ends. The CDR3 is made up of 12 amino acids. The germline V gene has CDR1 MGHRA and CDR2 YSYEKL. DNA for the CDR3: TGCGCCAGCAGCCCCAATTCGGGCGAGCAGTACTTC. This codes for CASSPNSGEQYF.

The V call is TRBV10-3, the J call TRBJ1-2; D may be TRBD1 (5 bases). CDR1 ENHRY and CDR2 SYGVKD come from the germline V gene. The CDR3 has 13 residues. V was clipped by 2 bases and J by 8 bases, with 12 bases between them. CDR3 protein: CAISEQGQWGYTF. DNA for the CDR3: TGTGCCATCAGTGAGCAGGGTCAGTGGGGCTACACCTTC.

The chain recombines TRBV2 with TRBJ1-4; tentatively, D is TRBD1 (5 bases). CDR1 and CDR2 from the germline V gene are SNHLY and FYNNEI. The CDR3 covers 14 residues. V lost 8 bases and J lost 4, with 14 bases in between. In DNA, the CDR3 is TGTGCCAGCGTAACCGGGACCATTAATGAAAAACTGTTTTTT. Residues: CASVTGTINEKLFF.

The genes are TRBV12-5 and TRBJ2-7; maybe TRBD1 (6 bases). CDR3 length: 13 residues. Deletions cut 3 bases from V and 3 bases from J, with 9 bases between. The germline gives CDR1 LGHNT, CDR2 FRNRAP. CDR3: CASGLGQNYEQYF. CDR3 sequence (DNA): TGTGCTAGTGGTTTAGGACAGAACTACGAGCAGTACTTC.

Only a few counts were recorded for this clone. Here the CDR3 reads CASSLWRQGMVGELFF. CDR3 in DNA: TGTGCCAGCAGCTTATGGAGACAGGGGATGGTCGGGGAGCTGTTTTTT. The chain recombines TRBV7-2 with TRBJ2-2, with TRBD1 matching over 8 bases. The CDR3 contains 16 residues. In germline, CDR1 is SGHTA, CDR2 FQGNSA. After removal of 2 bases from V and 7 bases from J, the junction contained 9 bases not matched to a gene.

V gene TRBV7-6 combines with J gene TRBJ2-1, with 12 bases that match TRBD2. The germline CDR1 and CDR2 sequences are SGHVS and FNYEAQ. V trimming: 1 base; J trimming: 2 bases; junction bases outside the gene matches: 3. The CDR3 loop spans 17 amino acids. CDR3: CASSLGTSGNTYNEQFF. The CDR3 region has the DNA TGTGCCAGCAGCTTAGGGACTAGCGGGAATACCTACAATGAGCAGTTCTTC.

The chain carries TRBV6-5 and TRBJ2-1; TRBD2 might be the D (6 bases). In germline, CDR1 is MNHEY, CDR2 SVGAGI. Trimming cost V 4 bases and J 4 bases, with 17 bases left between them. This CDR3 spans 16 amino acids. In DNA, the CDR3 is TGTGCCAGCAGTTTCCTAGGGCGCGGGACTTACAATGAGCAGTTCTTC. It encodes CASSFLGRGTYNEQFF.

This clone has just a few counts. V is TRBV9 and J is TRBJ2-1, with 14 nucleotides matching TRBD2. Trimming cost V 4 bases and J 9 bases; bases outside gene matches: 6. The CDR3 contains 15 residues. The germline V gene encodes CDR1 SGDLS and CDR2 YYNGEE. CDR3: CASSIGLAGGFEQFF. The CDR3, as DNA: TGTGCCAGCAGCATTGGACTAGCGGGGGGCTTTGAGCAGTTCTTC. Drawing the rest from reference TRBV9 and TRBJ2-1, the complete variable domain is DSGVTQTPKHLITATGQRVTLRCSPRSGDLSVYWYQQSLDQGLQFLIQYYNGEERAKGNILERFSAQQFPDLHSELNLSSLELGDSALYFCASSIGLAGGFEQFFGPGTRLTVL.

This sequence joins TRBV28 and TRBJ1-4; D is possibly TRBD1 (6 bases). The CDR3 totals 15 residues. Per the germline V gene, CDR1 is MDHEN and CDR2 is SYDVKM. The V end was cut by 6 bases, the J end by 2 bases, with 13 bases between. CDR3 sequence (DNA): TGTGCCAGCAGCTCCAGGGGCGCCACTAATGAAAAACTGTTTTTT. Translating gives CASSSRGATNEKLFF.

The V gene is TRBV5-6, the J gene TRBJ2-7, with a possible D match to TRBD2 (5 bases). V was shortened by 2 bases and J by 1 base, with 10 bases between the two germline ends. This CDR3 region has 14 residues. Germline V gene data show CDR1 as SGHDT and CDR2 as YYEEEE. In DNA, the CDR3 is TGTGCCAGCAGCTTCGGGATAGGTTCCTACGAGCAGTACTTC. Protein sequence: CASSFGIGSYEQYF.

This chain uses TRBV19 with TRBJ2-1; 8 bases agree with TRBD2. V lost 2 bases, J lost 0 bases, and 0 bases stayed unmatched. The V gene's germline CDR1 is LNHDA and CDR2 SQIVND (reference sequence). The CDR3 extends over 15 amino acids. CDR3 region: CASSISGSSYNEQFF. CDR3 nucleotide sequence: TGTGCCAGTAGTATAAGCGGGAGCTCCTACAATGAGCAGTTCTTC. The whole variable domain, filled in from reference TRBV19 and TRBJ2-1, reads DGGITQSPKYLFRKEGQNVTLSCEQNLNHDAMYWYRQDPGQGLRLIYYSQIVNDFQKGDIAEGYSVSREKKESFPLTVTSAQKNPTAFYLCASSISGSSYNEQFFGPGTRLTVL.

CDR3 loop: CASSPRGPWTGDTF. The CDR3 DNA reads TGTGCCAGCAGTCCTCGAGGTCCCTGGACAGGAGACACCTTC. The chain couples TRBV27 to TRBJ1-2; 7 nucleotides line up with TRBD1. There are 14 residues in the CDR3. V lost 5 bases and J lost 12; bases outside the gene matches: 15. The germline V gene has CDR1 MNHEY and CDR2 SMNVEV (reference sequence).

The chain is built from TRBV19 and TRBJ2-1, with TRBD2 matching 13 bases. The CDR3 length is 15 residues. J lost 7 bases, V lost 6 bases, and 6 bases had no gene match. The germline V gene has CDR1 LNHDA and CDR2 SQIVND (reference sequence). CDR3: CASRQTSGGANEQFF. The DNA of the CDR3 is TGTGCCAGTAGGCAAACTAGCGGGGGGGCAAATGAGCAGTTCTTC.

This clone came up once. The rearrangement uses TRBV5-1 and TRBJ2-1, with a tentative D call TRBD2 (5 bases). Trimming removed 0 bases at V and 0 bases at J, with 7 bases between. CDR1 and CDR2 from the germline V gene are SGHRS and YFSETQ. The CDR3 consists of 15 residues. The CDR3 bases are TGCGCCAGCAGCTTGGCTGGGAGCTCCTACAATGAGCAGTTCTTC. Its translation: CASSLAGSSYNEQFF.

V and J are TRBV29-1 and TRBJ1-2; TRBD1 is a possible D gene (6 bases). The CDR3 spans 12 residues. V lost 6 bases and J 3 bases, leaving 11 bases between the germline ends. Germline V gene sequence: CDR1 SQVTM, CDR2 ANQGSEA. The CDR3 DNA is TGCAGCGTCGCTAGGGGGGACTATGGCTACACCTTC. Protein sequence: CSVARGDYGYTF.

This chain joins TRBV5-8 and TRBJ1-1; 8 bases line up with TRBD1. This CDR3 is built from 14 residues. V shed 4 bases and J 4 bases; nucleotides not matched to a gene: 6. Germline loops: CDR1 SGHTS, CDR2 YDEGEE. CDR3 DNA sequence: TGTGCCAGCAGCGGGCAGGGGGCCGTCACTGAAGCTTTCTTT. It translates to CASSGQGAVTEAFF.

The rearrangement joins TRBV9 to TRBJ2-5, with D possibly TRBD2 on 5 matching bases. Per the germline V gene, CDR1 is SGDLS and CDR2 is YYNGEE. Trimming pared 0 bases from V and 5 bases from J, leaving 8 bases between. The CDR3 runs to 13 residues. This CDR3 reads CASSVGPGETQYF. CDR3 DNA: TGTGCCAGCAGCGTAGGGCCGGGGGAGACCCAGTACTTC.